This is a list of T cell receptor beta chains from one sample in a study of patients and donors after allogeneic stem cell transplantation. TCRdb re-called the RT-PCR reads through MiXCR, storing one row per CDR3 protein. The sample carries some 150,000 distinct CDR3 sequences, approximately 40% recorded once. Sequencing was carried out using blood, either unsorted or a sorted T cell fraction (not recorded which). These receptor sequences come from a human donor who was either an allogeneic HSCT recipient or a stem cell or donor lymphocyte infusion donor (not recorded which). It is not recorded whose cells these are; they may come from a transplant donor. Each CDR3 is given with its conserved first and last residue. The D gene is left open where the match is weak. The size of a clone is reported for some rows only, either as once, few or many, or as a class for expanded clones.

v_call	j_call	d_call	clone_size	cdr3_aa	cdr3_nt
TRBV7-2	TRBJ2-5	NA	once	CASSPRVLGTQYF	TGTGCCAGCAGCCCCCGGGTGCTTGGGACCCAGTACTTC
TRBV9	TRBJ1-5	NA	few	CASSPRGGDQPQHF	TGTGCCAGCAGCCCAAGAGGGGGGGATCAGCCCCAGCATTTT
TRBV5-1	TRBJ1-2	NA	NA	CASSLDEGITSGYTF	TGCGCCAGCAGCTTGGATGAGGGAATAACATCTGGCTACACCTTC
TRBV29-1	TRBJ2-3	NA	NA	CSVYQSTDTQYF	TGCAGCGTCTATCAAAGCACAGATACGCAGTATTTT
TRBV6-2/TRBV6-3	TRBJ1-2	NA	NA	CASSYEGTHGYTF	TGTGCCAGCAGTTACGAAGGGACCCATGGCTACACCTTC
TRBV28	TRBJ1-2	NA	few	CASSDHGTFYGYTF	TGTGCCAGCAGTGACCACGGAACCTTCTATGGCTACACCTTC
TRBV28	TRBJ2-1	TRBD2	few	CASSQTSGGYNEQFF	TGTGCCAGCAGTCAGACTAGCGGGGGGTACAATGAGCAGTTCTTC
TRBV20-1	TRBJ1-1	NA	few	CSASSGVNTEAFF	TGCAGTGCTAGCTCCGGGGTGAACACTGAAGCTTTCTTT
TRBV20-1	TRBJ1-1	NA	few	CSASRTNTEAFF	TGCAGTGCCTCCCGGACGAACACTGAAGCTTTCTTT
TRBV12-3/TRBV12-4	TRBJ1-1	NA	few	CASIHPWGAFF	TGTGCCAGCATCCACCCCTGGGGAGCTTTCTTT
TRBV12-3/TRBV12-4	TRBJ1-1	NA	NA	CASTFNVEAFF	TGTGCCAGCACCTTCAACGTTGAAGCTTTCTTT
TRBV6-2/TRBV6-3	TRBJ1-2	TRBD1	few	CASSDSPGTGKDYGYTF	TGTGCCAGCAGCGATTCCCCGGGGACAGGGAAAGACTATGGCTACACCTTC
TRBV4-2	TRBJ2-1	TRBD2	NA	CASSKTSGGPFYNEQFF	TGTGCCAGCAGCAAGACTAGCGGGGGCCCTTTCTACAATGAGCAGTTCTTC
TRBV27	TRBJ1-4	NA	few	CASSRGRGEKLFF	TGTGCCAGCAGTCGGGGCAGGGGTGAAAAACTGTTTTTT
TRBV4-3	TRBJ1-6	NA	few	CASSQDPAYNSPLHF	TGCGCCAGCAGCCAAGATCCGGCCTATAATTCACCCCTCCACTTT
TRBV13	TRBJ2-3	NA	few	CASSLLRDILTDTQYF	TGTGCCAGCAGCTTACTAAGGGACATACTCACAGATACGCAGTATTTT
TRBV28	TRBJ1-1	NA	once	CASSLLGFQAFF	TGTGCCAGCAGTTTATTGGGCTTTCAAGCTTTCTTT
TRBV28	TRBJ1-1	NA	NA	CASSLSFQGYTEAFF	TGTGCCAGCAGTTTATCCTTTCAGGGTTATACTGAAGCTTTCTTT
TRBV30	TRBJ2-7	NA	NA	CAWSVGGTGAYEQYF	TGTGCCTGGAGTGTAGGCGGGACCGGTGCCTACGAGCAGTACTTC
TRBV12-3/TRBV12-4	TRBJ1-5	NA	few	CASGGDNQPQHF	TGTGCATCTGGGGGCGACAATCAGCCCCAGCATTTT
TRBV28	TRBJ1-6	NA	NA	CASSWGGRSYNSPLHF	TGTGCCAGCAGTTGGGGGGGGCGCTCCTATAATTCACCCCTCCACTTT
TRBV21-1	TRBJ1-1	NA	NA	CARLKTGYTEAFF	TGTGCCAGATTAAAGACAGGCTACACTGAAGCTTTCTTT
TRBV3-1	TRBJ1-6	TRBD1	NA	CASSHQTGQGSPLHF	TGTGCCAGCAGCCATCAGACAGGGCAGGGATCACCCCTCCACTTT
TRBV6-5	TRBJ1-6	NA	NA	CASSSLGEKVEALHF	TGTGCCAGCAGTTCCTTGGGAGAGAAAGTTGAGGCCCTCCACTTT
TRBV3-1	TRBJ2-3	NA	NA	CASSQPLGPTDTQYF	TGTGCCAGCAGCCAACCTTTAGGCCCCACAGATACGCAGTATTTT
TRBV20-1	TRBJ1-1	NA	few	CSARERRANTEAFF	TGCAGTGCTAGAGAACGCAGGGCGAACACTGAAGCTTTCTTT
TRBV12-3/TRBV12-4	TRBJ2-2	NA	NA	CASRKGTPNTGELFF	TGTGCCAGCAGAAAAGGGACACCGAACACCGGGGAGCTGTTTTTT
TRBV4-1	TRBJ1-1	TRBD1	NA	CASSQDPTGNTEAFF	TGCGCCAGCAGCCAAGATCCGACAGGGAATACTGAAGCTTTCTTT
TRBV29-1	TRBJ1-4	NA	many	CSVAGRANEKLFF	TGCAGCGTTGCAGGCAGGGCAAATGAAAAACTGTTTTTT
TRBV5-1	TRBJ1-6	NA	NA	CASSTTGSRGSYNSPLHF	TGCGCCAGCAGCACGACAGGAAGCAGGGGCTCCTATAATTCACCCCTCCACTTT
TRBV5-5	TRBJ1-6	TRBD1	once	CASSFGTGTVNSPLHF	TGTGCCAGCAGCTTTGGGACAGGGACAGTAAATTCACCCCTCCACTTT
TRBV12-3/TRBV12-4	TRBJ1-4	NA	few	CASSHRRGSREKLFF	TGTGCCAGCAGCCACCGGCGGGGCTCGAGAGAAAAACTGTTTTTT
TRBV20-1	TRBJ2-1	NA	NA	CSAFGTSYNEQFF	TGCAGTGCTTTCGGGACCTCGTACAATGAGCAGTTCTTC
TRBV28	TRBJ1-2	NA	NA	CASSSPYRRGYTF	TGTGCCAGCAGCTCTCCATATAGGCGGGGCTACACCTTC
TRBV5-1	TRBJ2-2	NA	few	CASSLMEKRGELFF	TGCGCCAGCAGCTTAATGGAAAAGAGAGGGGAGCTGTTTTTT
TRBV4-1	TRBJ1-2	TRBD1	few	CASSRNTDRGLKGYTF	TGCGCCAGCAGCCGTAACACCGACAGGGGGCTCAAGGGCTACACCTTC
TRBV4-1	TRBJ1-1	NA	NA	CASSQDDSVRAFF	TGCGCCAGCAGCCAAGATGACAGCGTGAGGGCTTTCTTT
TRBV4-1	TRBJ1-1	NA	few	CASSLRAVTEAFF	TGCGCCAGCAGCCTGCGGGCCGTGACTGAAGCTTTCTTT
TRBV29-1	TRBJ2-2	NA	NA	CSVGPGPNTGELFF	TGCAGCGTTGGGCCGGGCCCCAACACCGGGGAGCTGTTTTTT
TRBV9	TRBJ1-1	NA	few	CASSPGENTEAFF	TGTGCCAGCAGCCCAGGGGAGAACACTGAAGCTTTCTTT
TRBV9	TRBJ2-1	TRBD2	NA	CASSPSSGGASHEQFF	TGTGCCAGCAGCCCTTCTAGCGGGGGGGCAAGTCATGAGCAGTTCTTC
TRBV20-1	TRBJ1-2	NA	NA	CSALTGTGYGYTF	TGCAGTGCACTCACCGGGACGGGTTATGGCTACACCTTC
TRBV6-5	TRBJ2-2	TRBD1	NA	CASTQSRDSYTGELFF	TGTGCCAGCACCCAGAGTCGGGACAGTTACACCGGGGAGCTGTTTTTT
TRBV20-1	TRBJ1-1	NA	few	CSARDLVQPEAFF	TGCAGTGCTAGAGATTTAGTGCAGCCTGAAGCTTTCTTT
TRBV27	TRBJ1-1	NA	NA	CASRPGVNTEAFF	TGTGCCAGCAGACCGGGGGTGAACACTGAAGCTTTCTTT
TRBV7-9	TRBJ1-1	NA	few	CASSLGLRTEAFF	TGTGCCAGCAGCTTAGGCCTGAGGACTGAAGCTTTCTTT
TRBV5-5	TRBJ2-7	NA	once	CASSLRGSEQYF	TGTGCCAGCAGCTTGCGGGGCTCCGAGCAGTACTTC
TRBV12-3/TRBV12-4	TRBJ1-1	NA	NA	CASSLNSGQDPIF	TGTGCCAGCAGTTTAAATTCGGGGCAGGACCCTATTTTT
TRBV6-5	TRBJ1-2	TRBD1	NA	CASTRQGYYGYTF	TGTGCCAGCACCCGACAGGGCTACTATGGCTACACCTTC
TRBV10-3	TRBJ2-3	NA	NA	CAIKSGPIGDTQYF	TGTGCCATCAAGTCTGGTCCTATCGGAGATACGCAGTATTTT
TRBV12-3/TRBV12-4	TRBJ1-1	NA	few	CASSLIPDHTEAFF	TGTGCCAGCAGTTTAATACCGGATCATACTGAAGCTTTCTTT
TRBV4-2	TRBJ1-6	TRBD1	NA	CASSRDSDNSPLHF	TGTGCCAGCAGCCGGGACAGCGATAATTCACCCCTCCACTTT
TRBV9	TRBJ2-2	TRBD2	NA	CASSDLGTTSPGELFF	TGTGCCAGCAGCGACCTAGGGACTACCTCTCCCGGGGAGCTGTTTTTT
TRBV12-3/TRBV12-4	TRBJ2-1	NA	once	CASSIKAPNNEQFF	TGTGCCAGCAGCATCAAGGCACCTAACAATGAGCAGTTCTTC
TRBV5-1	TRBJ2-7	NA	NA	CASSLVGGVISSFYEQYF	TGCGCCAGCAGCTTGGTAGGGGGAGTTATCTCCTCATTCTACGAGCAGTACTTC